This T cell receptor beta chain stems from a study of graft-versus-host responses after intestinal transplantation. Overall study context: Recipients had transplants, and these were multivisceral, liver-intestinal, or isolated intestinal. General study points: Recipient marrow held GvH clones, some first seen in ileum or blood.

CDR1 LNHDA and CDR2 SQIVND come from the germline V gene (reference sequence). V lost 8 bases and J lost 15; bases outside the gene matches: 20. The CDR3 is made up of 15 amino acids. Data came from immunoSEQ multiplex PCR; TCRdb stores just in-frame clones and leaves some out. The data contain under 150,000 clones, 85% to 95% of them seen just once; the ten biggest clones take up more than 0.1%. Concerning this clone itself: The antigen remains unidentified.

J is TRBJ1-4 and V is TRBV19, with 8 bases aligning to TRBD1. The sequence derives from a human donor who received an intestinal transplant. Source: unstimulated CD4+ T cells sorted from spleen or lymph node cells, taken before intestinal transplant. The CDR3 DNA reads TGTGCCAGTTACGCACTTGGACAGGGCCAAGGGGGGATGTTTTTT. This sequence encodes CASYALGQGQGGMFF.